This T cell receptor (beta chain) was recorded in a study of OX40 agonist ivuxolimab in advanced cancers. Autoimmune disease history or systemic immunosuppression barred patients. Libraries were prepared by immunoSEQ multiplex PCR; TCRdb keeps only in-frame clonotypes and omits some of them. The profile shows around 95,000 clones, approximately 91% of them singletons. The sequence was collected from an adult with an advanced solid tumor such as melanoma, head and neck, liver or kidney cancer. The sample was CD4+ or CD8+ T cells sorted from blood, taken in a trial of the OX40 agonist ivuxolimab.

The CDR3 sequence is CASSPQTGGAVGELFF. The CDR3 bases are TGTGCCAGCAGCCCACAGACAGGGGGCGCTGTCGGGGAGCTGTTTTTT. The gene calls are TRBV7-3 and TRBJ2-2; 10 bases match TRBD1. Trimming at V came to 5 bases and at J to 7 bases, leaving 10 bases not matched to a gene. This CDR3 region has 16 residues. Germline-derived CDR1 and CDR2 are SGHTA and FQGTGA.